The 11 T cell receptor beta chains listed next were all sequenced from one sample in a study of OX40 agonist ivuxolimab in advanced cancers. Libraries were prepared through the immunoSEQ multiplex PCR assay. Entries here come from immuneACCESS through TCRdb and include only in-frame sequences with V and J called. Some clones fail to appear in such tables; in the studies checked, an unresolved V gene covers under half of the shortfall, and the cause of the remainder is unknown. The sample data list around 86,000 clones, and about 92% of these were observed just once. Roughly an eighth of the sample is in the top ten clones. Here the sequenced sample was CD4+ or CD8+ T cells sorted from blood, taken in a trial of the OX40 agonist ivuxolimab. These receptor sequences come from an adult with an advanced solid tumor such as melanoma, head and neck, liver or kidney cancer.

J is TRBJ2-2 and V is TRBV30; D gene ambiguous. V was shortened by 4 bases and J by 5 bases, with 11 bases between the two germline ends. Looked up from germline, CDR1 is GTSNPN and CDR2 is SVGIG (reference sequence). The CDR3 contains 13 residues. The CDR3 nucleotides read TGTGCCTGGATGAGAAGCTGGACCGGGGAGCTGTTTTTT. Its protein product is CAWMRSWTGELFF.

V usage is TRBV7-6 and J usage is TRBJ2-7, with 8 bases lining up with TRBD1. J lost 3 bases, V lost 5 bases, and 6 bases had no gene match. This CDR3 has 14 amino acids. Germline CDR1 and CDR2: SGHVS and FNYEAQ. DNA for the CDR3: TGTGCCAGCAGCCTGGAGACAGGGGTCTACGAGCAGTACTTC. This gives the protein CASSLETGVYEQYF.

This chain links TRBV9 with TRBJ2-4; D perhaps matches TRBD1 (6 bases). Germline assignment: CDR1 SGDLS and CDR2 YYNGEE. This CDR3 region has 16 residues. Trimming removed 3 bases at V and 7 bases at J, with 20 bases between. The CDR3 DNA follows: TGTGCCAGCAGCGCCGGTTGGGGGCAGACGGAGAACATTCAGTACTTC. Encoded protein: CASSAGWGQTENIQYF.

The chain joins TRBV7-9 to TRBJ1-2; 8 bases are shared with TRBD1. Per the germline V gene, CDR1 is SEHNR and CDR2 is FQNEAQ (reference sequence). The J segment lost 4 bases and the V segment lost 0 bases, leaving 7 bases of the junction unmatched. This CDR3 is built from 16 residues. The DNA for the CDR3 is TGTGCCAGCAGCTTAGCGCGAGGGGGGACAGGCTATGGCTACACCTTC. It specifies CASSLARGGTGYGYTF.

The chain combines TRBV27 with TRBJ2-7; 7 bases align to TRBD1. CDR1 MNHEY and CDR2 SMNVEV come from the germline V gene (reference sequence). V trimming: 5 bases; J trimming: 4 bases; junction bases outside the gene matches: 11. The CDR3 runs 15 residues. CDR3 sequence reads: CASSHTGTALYEQYF. The CDR3 nucleotides read TGTGCCAGCAGTCACACCGGGACAGCACTATACGAGCAGTACTTC.

The chain is built from TRBV5-5 and TRBJ1-1, with 7 bases aligning to TRBD1. The trim removed 2 bases at V and 5 bases at J, leaving 6 bases unmatched. Germline assignment: CDR1 SGHKS and CDR2 YYEKEE (reference sequence). The CDR3 totals 14 residues. CDR3: CASSLEGAVTEAFF. The CDR3 nucleotides read TGTGCCAGCAGCTTAGAGGGGGCGGTAACTGAAGCTTTCTTT.

The chain employs TRBV25-1 and TRBJ1-4, with D possibly being TRBD1 (5 bases). Trimming removed 5 bases from V and 6 bases from J, with 16 bases in between. The V gene's germline CDR1 is MGHDK and CDR2 SYGVNS. The CDR3 length is 15 residues. DNA for the CDR3: TGTGCCAGCAGTCGGGACGGGACCCTCGATGAAAAACTGTTTTTT. Translation gives CASSRDGTLDEKLFF.

This rearrangement joins TRBV6-5 to TRBJ2-5; a weak D match, TRBD1 (6 bases). Looked up from germline, CDR1 is MNHEY and CDR2 is SVGAGI. The CDR3 extends over 13 amino acids. V was shortened by 7 bases and J by 5 bases, with 14 bases between the two germline ends. The CDR3 protein is CASTLGGSETQYF. CDR3 coding DNA: TGTGCCAGCACCTTAGGGGGTTCGGAGACCCAGTACTTC.

V usage is TRBV18 and J usage is TRBJ2-7; weak D call: TRBD1 (6 bases). V lost 3 bases and J lost 7, with 16 bases in between. The germline gives CDR1 KGHSH, CDR2 LQKENI. The length of the CDR3 is 14 residues. The CDR3 DNA sequence: TGTGCCAGCTCACCCCTGGACAGCCCTTTTGAGCAGTACTTC. It codes for CASSPLDSPFEQYF. The full variable domain, with the rest looked up from reference TRBV18 and TRBJ2-7, is NAGVMQNPRHLVRRRGQEARLRCSPMKGHSHVYWYRQLPEEGLKFMVYLQKENIIDESGMPKERFSAEFPKEGPSILRIQQVVRGDSAAYFCASSPLDSPFEQYFGPGTRLTVT.

This chain links TRBV29-1 with TRBJ1-1; tentative D call: TRBD1 (6 bases). Germline V gene data show CDR1 as SQVTM and CDR2 as ANQGSEA. This CDR3 is built from 12 residues. Trimming took 6 bases from V and 10 from J, leaving 18 bases between them. The CDR3 protein is CSVGPSSRGAFF. CDR3 nucleotide sequence: TGCAGCGTGGGCCCCTCTTCCAGGGGAGCTTTCTTT.

V gene TRBV7-2 combines with J gene TRBJ2-3, with D possibly matching TRBD1 (6 bases). The CDR3 runs 14 residues. In germline, CDR1 is SGHTA, CDR2 FQGNSA. The V end lost 4 bases, the J end lost 6 bases, and 14 bases lay between the germline ends. The CDR3: CASSWGMGADTQYF. DNA for the CDR3: TGTGCCAGCAGCTGGGGTATGGGGGCGGATACGCAGTATTTT. Drawing the rest from reference TRBV7-2 and TRBJ2-3, the complete variable domain is GAGVSQSPSNKVTEKGKDVELRCDPISGHTALYWYRQSLGQGLEFLIYFQGNSAPDKSGLPSDRFSAERTGGSVSTLTIQRTQQEDSAVYLCASSWGMGADTQYFGPGTRLTVL.